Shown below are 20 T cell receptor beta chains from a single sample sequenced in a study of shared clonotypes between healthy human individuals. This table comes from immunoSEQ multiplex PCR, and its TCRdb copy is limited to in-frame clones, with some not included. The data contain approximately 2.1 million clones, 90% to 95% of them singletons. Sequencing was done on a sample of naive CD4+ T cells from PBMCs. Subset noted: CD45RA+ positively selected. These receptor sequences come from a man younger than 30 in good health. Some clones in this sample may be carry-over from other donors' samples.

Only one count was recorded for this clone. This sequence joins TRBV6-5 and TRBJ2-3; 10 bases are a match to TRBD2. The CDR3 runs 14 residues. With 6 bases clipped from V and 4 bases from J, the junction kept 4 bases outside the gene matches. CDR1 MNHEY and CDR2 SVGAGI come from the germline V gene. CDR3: CASRRAGGPDTQYF. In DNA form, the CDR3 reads TGTGCCAGCAGAAGAGCGGGAGGGCCAGATACGCAGTATTTT.

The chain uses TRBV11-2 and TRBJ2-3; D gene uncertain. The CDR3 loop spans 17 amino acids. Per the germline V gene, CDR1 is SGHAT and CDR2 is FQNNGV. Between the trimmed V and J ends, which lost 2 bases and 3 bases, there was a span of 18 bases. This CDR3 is CASSLRARLPGTDTQYF. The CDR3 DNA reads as TGTGCCAGCAGCTTACGGGCCCGCCTCCCCGGGACAGATACGCAGTATTTT.

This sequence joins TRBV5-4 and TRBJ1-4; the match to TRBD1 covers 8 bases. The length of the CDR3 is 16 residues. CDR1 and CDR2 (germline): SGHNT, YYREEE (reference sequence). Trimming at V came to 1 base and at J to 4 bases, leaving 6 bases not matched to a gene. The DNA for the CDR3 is TGTGCCAGCAGCTTGAGATCCGGACAGGGTAATGAAAAACTGTTTTTT. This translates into CASSLRSGQGNEKLFF.

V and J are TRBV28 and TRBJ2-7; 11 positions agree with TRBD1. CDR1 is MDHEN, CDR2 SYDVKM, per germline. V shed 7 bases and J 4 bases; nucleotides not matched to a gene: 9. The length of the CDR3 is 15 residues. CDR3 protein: CASTLPGQGVYEQYF. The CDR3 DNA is TGTGCCAGCACCCTTCCGGGACAGGGGGTATACGAGCAGTACTTC.

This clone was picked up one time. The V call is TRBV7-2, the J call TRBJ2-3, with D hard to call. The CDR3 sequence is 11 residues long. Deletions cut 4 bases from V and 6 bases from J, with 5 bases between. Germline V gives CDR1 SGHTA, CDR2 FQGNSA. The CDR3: CASSYLDTQYF. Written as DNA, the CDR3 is TGTGCCAGCAGCTACCTGGATACGCAGTATTTT.

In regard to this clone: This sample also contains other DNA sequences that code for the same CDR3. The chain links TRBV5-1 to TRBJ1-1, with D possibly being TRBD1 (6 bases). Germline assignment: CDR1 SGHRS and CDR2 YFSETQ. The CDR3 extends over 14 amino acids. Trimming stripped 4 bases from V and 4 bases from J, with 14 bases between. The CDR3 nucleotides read TGCGCCAGCAGCGGCCAGGGGCTTGGCACTGAAGCTTTCTTT. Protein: CASSGQGLGTEAFF.

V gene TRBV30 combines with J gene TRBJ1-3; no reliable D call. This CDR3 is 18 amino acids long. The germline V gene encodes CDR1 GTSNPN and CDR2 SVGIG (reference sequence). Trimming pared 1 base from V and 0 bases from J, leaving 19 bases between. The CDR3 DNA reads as TGTGCCTGGAGTGGACAAAGGATAAGCAGGAGCTCTGGAAACACCATATATTTT. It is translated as CAWSGQRISRSSGNTIYF.

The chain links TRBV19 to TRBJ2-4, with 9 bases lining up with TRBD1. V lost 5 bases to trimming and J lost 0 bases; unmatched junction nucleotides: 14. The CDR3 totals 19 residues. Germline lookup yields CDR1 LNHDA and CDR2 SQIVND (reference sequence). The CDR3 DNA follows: TGTGCCAGTAGTCCATCCGGGACAGGGTATTTACTAGCCAAAAACATTCAGTACTTC. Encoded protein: CASSPSGTGYLLAKNIQYF. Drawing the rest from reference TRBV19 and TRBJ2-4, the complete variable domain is DGGITQSPKYLFRKEGQNVTLSCEQNLNHDAMYWYRQDPGQGLRLIYYSQIVNDFQKGDIAEGYSVSREKKESFPLTVTSAQKNPTAFYLCASSPSGTGYLLAKNIQYFGAGTRLSVL.

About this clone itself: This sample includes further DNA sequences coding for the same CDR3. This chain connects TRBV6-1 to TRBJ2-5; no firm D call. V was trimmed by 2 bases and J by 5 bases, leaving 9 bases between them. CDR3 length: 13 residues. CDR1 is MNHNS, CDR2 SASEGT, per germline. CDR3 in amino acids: CASSERPVETQYF. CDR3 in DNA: TGTGCCAGCAGTGAACGGCCAGTGGAGACCCAGTACTTC.

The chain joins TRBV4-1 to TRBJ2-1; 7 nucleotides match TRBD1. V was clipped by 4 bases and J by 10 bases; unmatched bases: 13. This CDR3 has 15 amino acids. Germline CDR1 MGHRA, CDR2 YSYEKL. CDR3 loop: CASSRADRQGNEQFF. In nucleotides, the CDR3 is TGCGCCAGCAGCCGCGCGGACCGACAGGGCAACGAGCAGTTCTTC.

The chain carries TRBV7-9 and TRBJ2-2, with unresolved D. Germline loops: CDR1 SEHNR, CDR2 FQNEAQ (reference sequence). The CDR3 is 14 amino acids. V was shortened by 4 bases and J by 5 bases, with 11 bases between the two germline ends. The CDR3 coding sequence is TGTGCCAGCAGCTCTAACGCCGGAACCGGGGAGCTGTTTTTT. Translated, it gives CASSSNAGTGELFF.

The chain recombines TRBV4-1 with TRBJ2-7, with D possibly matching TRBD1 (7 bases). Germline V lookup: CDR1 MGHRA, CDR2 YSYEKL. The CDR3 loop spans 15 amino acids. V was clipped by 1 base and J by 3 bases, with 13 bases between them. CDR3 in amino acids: CASSQVGRGVYEQYF. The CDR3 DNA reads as TGCGCCAGCAGCCAAGTCGGCAGGGGGGTCTACGAGCAGTACTTC.

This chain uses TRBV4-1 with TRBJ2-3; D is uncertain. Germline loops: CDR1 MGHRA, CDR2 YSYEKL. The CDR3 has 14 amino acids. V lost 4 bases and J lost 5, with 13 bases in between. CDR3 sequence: CASSRETLGDTQYF. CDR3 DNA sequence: TGCGCCAGCAGCCGCGAGACTCTTGGAGATACGCAGTATTTT.

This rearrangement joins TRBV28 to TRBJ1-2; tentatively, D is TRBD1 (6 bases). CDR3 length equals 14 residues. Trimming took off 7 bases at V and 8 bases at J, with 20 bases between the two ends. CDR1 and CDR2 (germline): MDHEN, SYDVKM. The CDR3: CASNFAWGGHGYTF. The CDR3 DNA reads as TGTGCCAGCAACTTCGCATGGGGGGGGCACGGCTACACCTTC.

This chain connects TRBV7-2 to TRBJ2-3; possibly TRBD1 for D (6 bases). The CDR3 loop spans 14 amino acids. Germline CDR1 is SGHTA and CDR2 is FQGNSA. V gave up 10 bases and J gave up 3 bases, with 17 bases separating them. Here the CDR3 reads CATRIGTGTDTQYF. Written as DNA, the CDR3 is TGTGCCACACGCATCGGTACAGGGACAGATACGCAGTATTTT.

CDR3 nucleotide sequence: TGTGCCAGCAGCTTAGGGGGGGGAGTTCCCGTGGCTTTCTTT. This translates into CASSLGGGVPVAFF. This chain joins TRBV7-9 and TRBJ1-1; the D gene is possibly TRBD1 (5 bases). This CDR3 contains 14 residues. Germline-derived CDR1 and CDR2 are SEHNR and FQNEAQ (reference sequence). V was clipped by 1 base and J by 11 bases, with 17 bases between them.

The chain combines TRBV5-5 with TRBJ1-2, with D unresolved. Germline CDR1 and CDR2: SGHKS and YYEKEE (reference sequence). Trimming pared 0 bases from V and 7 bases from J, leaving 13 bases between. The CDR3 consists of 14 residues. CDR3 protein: CASSLGGRPGGYTF. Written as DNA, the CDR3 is TGTGCCAGCAGCTTGGGCGGGAGGCCGGGTGGCTACACCTTC. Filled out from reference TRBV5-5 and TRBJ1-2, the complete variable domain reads DAGVTQSPTHLIKTRGQQVTLRCSPISGHKSVSWYQQVLGQGPQFIFQYYEKEERGRGNFPDRFSARQFPNYSSELNVNALLLGDSALYLCASSLGGRPGGYTFGSGTRLTVV.

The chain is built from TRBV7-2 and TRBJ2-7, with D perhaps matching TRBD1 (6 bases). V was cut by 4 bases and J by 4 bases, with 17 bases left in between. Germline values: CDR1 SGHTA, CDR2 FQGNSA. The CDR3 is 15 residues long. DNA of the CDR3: TGTGCCAGCAGCTCCACCCCGGGACACGGGTACGAGCAGTACTTC. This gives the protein CASSSTPGHGYEQYF.

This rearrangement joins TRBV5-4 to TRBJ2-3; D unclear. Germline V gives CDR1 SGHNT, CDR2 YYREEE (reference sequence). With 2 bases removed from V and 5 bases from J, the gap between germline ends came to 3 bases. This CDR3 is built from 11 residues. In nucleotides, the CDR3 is TGTGCCAGCAGCTTTCAAGATACGCAGTATTTT. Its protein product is CASSFQDTQYF.

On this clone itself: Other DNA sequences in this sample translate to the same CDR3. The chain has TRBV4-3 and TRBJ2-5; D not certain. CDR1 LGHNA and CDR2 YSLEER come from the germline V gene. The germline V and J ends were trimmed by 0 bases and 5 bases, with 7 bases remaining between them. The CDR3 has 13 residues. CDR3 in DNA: TGCGCCAGCAGCCAAGATAAAGGGGAGACCCAGTACTTC. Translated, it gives CASSQDKGETQYF.